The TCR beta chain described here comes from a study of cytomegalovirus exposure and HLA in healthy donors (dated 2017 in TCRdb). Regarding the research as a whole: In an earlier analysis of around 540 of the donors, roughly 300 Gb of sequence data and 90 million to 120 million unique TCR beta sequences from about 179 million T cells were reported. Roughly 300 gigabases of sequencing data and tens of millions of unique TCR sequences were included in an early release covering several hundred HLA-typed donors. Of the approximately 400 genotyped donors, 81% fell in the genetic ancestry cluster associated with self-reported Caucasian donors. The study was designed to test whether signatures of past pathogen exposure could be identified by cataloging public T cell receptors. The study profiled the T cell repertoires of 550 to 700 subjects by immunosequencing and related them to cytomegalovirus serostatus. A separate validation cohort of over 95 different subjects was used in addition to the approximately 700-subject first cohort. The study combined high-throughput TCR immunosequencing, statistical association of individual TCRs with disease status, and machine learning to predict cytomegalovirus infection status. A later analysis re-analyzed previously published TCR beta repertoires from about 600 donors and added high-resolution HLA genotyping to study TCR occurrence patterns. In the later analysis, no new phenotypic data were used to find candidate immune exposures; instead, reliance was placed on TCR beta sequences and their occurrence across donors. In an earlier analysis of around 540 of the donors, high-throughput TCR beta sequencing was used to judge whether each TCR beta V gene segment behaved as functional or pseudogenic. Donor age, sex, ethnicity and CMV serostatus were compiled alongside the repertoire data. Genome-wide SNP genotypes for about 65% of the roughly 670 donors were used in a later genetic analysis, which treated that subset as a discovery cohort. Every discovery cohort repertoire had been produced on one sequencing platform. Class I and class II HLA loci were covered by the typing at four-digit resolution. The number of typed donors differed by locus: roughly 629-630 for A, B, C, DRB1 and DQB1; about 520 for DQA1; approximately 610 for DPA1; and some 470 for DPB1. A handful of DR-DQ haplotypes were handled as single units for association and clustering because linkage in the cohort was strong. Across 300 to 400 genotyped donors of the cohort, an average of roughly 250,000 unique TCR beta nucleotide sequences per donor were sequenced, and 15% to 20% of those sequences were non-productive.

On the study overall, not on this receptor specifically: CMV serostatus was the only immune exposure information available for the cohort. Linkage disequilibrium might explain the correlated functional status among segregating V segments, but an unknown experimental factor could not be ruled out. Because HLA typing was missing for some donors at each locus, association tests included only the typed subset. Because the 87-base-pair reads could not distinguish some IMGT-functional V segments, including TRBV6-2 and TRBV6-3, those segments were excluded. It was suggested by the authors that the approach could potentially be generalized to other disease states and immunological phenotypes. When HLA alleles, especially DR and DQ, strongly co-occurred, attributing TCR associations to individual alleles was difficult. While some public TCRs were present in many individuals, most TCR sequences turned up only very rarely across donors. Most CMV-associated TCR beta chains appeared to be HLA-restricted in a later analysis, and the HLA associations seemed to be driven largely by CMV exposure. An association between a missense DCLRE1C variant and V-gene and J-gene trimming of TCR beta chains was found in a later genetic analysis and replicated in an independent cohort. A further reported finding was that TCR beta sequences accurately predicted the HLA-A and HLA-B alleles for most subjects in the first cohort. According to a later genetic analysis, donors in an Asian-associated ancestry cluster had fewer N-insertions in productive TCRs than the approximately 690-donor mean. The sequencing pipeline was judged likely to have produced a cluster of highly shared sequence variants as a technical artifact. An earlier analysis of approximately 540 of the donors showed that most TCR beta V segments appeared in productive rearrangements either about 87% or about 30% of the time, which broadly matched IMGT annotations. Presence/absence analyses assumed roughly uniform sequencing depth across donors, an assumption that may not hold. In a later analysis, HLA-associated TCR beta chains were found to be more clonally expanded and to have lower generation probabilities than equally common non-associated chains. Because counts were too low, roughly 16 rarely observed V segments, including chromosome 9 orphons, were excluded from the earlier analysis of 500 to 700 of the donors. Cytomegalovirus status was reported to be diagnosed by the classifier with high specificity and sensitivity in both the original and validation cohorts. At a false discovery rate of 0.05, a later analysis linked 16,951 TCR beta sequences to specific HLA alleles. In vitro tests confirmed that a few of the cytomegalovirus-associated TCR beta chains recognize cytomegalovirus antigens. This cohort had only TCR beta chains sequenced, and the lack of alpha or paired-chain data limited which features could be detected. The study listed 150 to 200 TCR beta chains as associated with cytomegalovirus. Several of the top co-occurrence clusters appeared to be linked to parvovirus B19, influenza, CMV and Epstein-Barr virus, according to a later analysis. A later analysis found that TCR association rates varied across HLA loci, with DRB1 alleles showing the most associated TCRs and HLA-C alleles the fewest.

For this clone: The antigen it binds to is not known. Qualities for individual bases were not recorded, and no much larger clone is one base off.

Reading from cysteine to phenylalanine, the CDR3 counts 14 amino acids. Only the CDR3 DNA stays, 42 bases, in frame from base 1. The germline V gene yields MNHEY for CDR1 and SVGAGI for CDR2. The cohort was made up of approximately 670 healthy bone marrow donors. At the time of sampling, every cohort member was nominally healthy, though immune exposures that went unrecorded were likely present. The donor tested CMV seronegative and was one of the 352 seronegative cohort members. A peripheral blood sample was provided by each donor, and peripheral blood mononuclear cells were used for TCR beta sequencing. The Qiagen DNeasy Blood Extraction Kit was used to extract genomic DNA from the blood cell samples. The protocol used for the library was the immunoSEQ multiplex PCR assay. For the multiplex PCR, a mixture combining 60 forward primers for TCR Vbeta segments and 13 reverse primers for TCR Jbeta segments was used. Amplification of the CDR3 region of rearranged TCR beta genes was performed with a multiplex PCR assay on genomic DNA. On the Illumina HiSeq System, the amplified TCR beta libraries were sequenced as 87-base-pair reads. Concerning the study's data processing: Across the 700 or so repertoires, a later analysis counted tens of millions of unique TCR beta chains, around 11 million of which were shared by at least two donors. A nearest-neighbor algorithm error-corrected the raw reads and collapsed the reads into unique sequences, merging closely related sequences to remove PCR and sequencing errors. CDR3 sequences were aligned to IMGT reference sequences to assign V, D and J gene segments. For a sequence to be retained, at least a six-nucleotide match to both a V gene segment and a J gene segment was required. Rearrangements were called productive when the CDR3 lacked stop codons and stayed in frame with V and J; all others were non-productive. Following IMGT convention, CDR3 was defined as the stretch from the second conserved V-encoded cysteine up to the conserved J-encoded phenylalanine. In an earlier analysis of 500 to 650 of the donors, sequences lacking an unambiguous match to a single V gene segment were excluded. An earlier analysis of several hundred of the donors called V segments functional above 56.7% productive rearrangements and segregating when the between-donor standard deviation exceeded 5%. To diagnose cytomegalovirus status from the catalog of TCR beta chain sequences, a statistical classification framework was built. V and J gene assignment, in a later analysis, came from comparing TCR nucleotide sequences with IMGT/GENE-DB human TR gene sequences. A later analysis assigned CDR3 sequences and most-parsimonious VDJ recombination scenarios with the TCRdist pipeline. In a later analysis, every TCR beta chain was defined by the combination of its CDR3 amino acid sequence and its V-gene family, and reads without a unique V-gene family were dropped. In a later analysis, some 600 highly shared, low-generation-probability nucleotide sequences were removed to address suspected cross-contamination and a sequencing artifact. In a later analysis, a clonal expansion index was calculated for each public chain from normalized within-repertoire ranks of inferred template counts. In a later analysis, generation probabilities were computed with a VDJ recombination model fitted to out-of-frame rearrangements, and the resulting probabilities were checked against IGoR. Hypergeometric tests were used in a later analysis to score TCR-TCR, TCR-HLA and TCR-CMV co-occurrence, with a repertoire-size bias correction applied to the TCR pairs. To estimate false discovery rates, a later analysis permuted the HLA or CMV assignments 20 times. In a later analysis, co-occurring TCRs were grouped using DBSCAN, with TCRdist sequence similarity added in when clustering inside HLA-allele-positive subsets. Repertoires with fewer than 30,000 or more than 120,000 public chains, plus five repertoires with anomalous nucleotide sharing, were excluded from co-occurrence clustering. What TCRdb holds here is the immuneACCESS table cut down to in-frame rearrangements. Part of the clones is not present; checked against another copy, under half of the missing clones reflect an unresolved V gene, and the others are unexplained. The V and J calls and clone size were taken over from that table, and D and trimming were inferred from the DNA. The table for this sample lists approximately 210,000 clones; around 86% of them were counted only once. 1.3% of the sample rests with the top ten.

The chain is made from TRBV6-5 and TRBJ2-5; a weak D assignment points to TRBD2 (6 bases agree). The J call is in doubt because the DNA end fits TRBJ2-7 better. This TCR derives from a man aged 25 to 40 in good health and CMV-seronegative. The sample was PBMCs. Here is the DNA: TGTGCCAGCAGTGGCCCAGGGAGGTCGTACGAGCAGTACTTC. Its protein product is CASSGPGRSYEQYF.